The 23 T cell receptor beta chains below come from one sample, sequenced in a study of blood T cells in healthy people across ages. Sample-barcoded 5' priming and a J-beta primer mix drove a second PCR of roughly 7 to 11 cycles. TCRdb redid the calling of the 5' RACE reads with MiXCR, one entry per CDR3 protein. The repertoire holds more than 1.4 million distinct CDR3 sequences, with about 43% as singletons. Sequencing input: blood. Receptor source: a woman between 18 and 29 years old in good health.

The chain couples TRBV10-3 to TRBJ2-3; 9 bases agree with TRBD2. The V gene end was trimmed by 10 bases and the J gene end by 0 bases; junction bases not matched to a gene: 5. The CDR3 consists of 14 residues. The V gene's germline CDR1 is ENHRY and CDR2 SYGVKD. The CDR3 is CATRTSASTDTQYF. DNA of the CDR3: TGTGCCACCCGGACTAGCGCAAGCACAGATACGCAGTATTTT.

This clonotype was seen a handful of times. The V gene is TRBV29-1, the J gene TRBJ1-3, with unresolved D. Germline V gene lookup returns CDR1 SQVTM and CDR2 ANQGSEA. The V end lost 6 bases, the J end lost 0 bases, and 9 bases lay between the germline ends. CDR3 length: 13 residues. The CDR3, as DNA: TGCAGCGTACAGACGAACTCTGGAAACACCATATATTTT. Translation gives CSVQTNSGNTIYF. The whole variable domain, filled in from reference TRBV29-1 and TRBJ1-3, reads SAVISQKPSRDICQRGTSLTIQCQVDSQVTMMFWYRQQPGQSLTLIATANQGSEATYESGFVIDKFPISRPNLTFSTLTVSNMSPEDSSIYLCSVQTNSGNTIYFGEGSWLTVV.

This clonotype has just a few counts. The chain has TRBV29-1 and TRBJ1-1; D unclear. Between the trimmed V and J ends, which lost 4 bases and 0 bases, there was a span of 6 bases. This CDR3 is 12 amino acids long. Germline V gene sequence: CDR1 SQVTM, CDR2 ANQGSEA. CDR3 in amino acids: CSVGRMNTEAFF. The CDR3 nucleotides are TGCAGCGTTGGACGGATGAACACTGAAGCTTTCTTT.

The chain carries TRBV5-1 and TRBJ2-5; TRBD2 might be the D (5 bases). V gave up 1 base and J gave up 0 bases, with 10 bases separating them. Germline CDR1 reads SGHRS; CDR2 reads YFSETQ. The CDR3 runs 15 residues. This chain's CDR3 is CASSLPEAYQETQYF. CDR3 DNA sequence: TGCGCCAGCAGCTTGCCGGAGGCCTACCAAGAGACCCAGTACTTC.

The rearrangement links TRBV28 to TRBJ1-2; 10 nucleotides align to TRBD1. This CDR3 is built from 15 residues. The germline CDR1 and CDR2 sequences are MDHEN and SYDVKM. With 2 bases clipped from V and 6 bases from J, the junction kept 6 bases outside the gene matches. The CDR3 reads CASSLPGQGSHGYTF. The CDR3 DNA reads TGTGCCAGCAGTTTACCGGGACAGGGGAGCCATGGCTACACCTTC.

V and J are TRBV11-2 and TRBJ1-4; D may be TRBD1 (5 bases). The germline V gene encodes CDR1 SGHAT and CDR2 FQNNGV. Trimming left V 1 base short and J 5 bases short, with 11 bases between. This CDR3 has 15 residues. The CDR3 here is CASSLVRGRNEKLFF. CDR3 coding DNA: TGTGCCAGCAGCTTAGTTCGGGGGAGAAATGAAAAACTGTTTTTT.

The chain couples TRBV5-1 to TRBJ2-3, with 9 bases identical to TRBD1. This CDR3 has 16 residues. The V segment lost 4 bases and the J segment 8 bases; nucleotides outside the gene matches: 14. Germline-derived CDR1 and CDR2 are SGHRS and YFSETQ. The DNA of the CDR3 is TGCGCCAGCAGCACCCTCGCCGGGACAGGGTCGGGTACGCAGTATTTT. Protein sequence: CASSTLAGTGSGTQYF.

This clonotype has a handful of counts. V is TRBV7-8 and J is TRBJ2-1, with TRBD2 matching 11 bases. The CDR3 has 16 amino acids. From germline, CDR1 is SGHVS and CDR2 FQNEAQ. V gave up 2 bases and J gave up 8 bases; unmatched junction bases: 8. This CDR3 is CASSLLGSGGAYEQFF. CDR3 coding DNA: TGTGCCAGCAGCTTACTAGGTAGCGGGGGGGCATATGAGCAGTTCTTC.

This clonotype was counted only a few times. This sequence joins TRBV7-9 and TRBJ2-1; D not resolved. The CDR3 consists of 12 residues. V was cut by 3 bases and J by 9 bases, with 9 bases left in between. CDR1 is SEHNR and CDR2 is FQNEAQ in the germline V gene (reference sequence). CDR3 nucleotides: TGTGCCAGCAGCTTGCATCCCATTGAGCAGTTCTTC. Translated, it gives CASSLHPIEQFF. The full variable domain, completed using reference TRBV7-9 and TRBJ2-1, is DTGVSQNPRHKITKRGQNVTFRCDPISEHNRLYWYRQTLGQGPEFLTYFQNEAQLEKSRLLSDRFSAERPKGSFSTLEIQRTEQGDSAMYLCASSLHPIEQFFGPGTRLTVL.

V gene TRBV9 combines with J gene TRBJ2-1; TRBD1 or TRBD2 may be the D gene (5 bases each). The CDR3 extends over 15 amino acids. The V and J ends lost 0 bases and 0 bases respectively, with 7 bases between them. CDR1 and CDR2 (germline): SGDLS, YYNGEE. CDR3 residues: CASSVDGASYNEQFF. The CDR3 region has the DNA TGTGCCAGCAGCGTAGACGGGGCCTCCTACAATGAGCAGTTCTTC.

This clonotype was detected only a few times. This chain uses TRBV6-5 with TRBJ2-3, with D tentatively TRBD1 (5 bases). V lost 7 bases to trimming and J lost 0 bases, with 14 bases between them. CDR1 MNHEY and CDR2 SVGAGI come from the germline V gene. The CDR3 loop spans 15 amino acids. The CDR3 DNA reads as TGTGCCAGCAACTTGGGGCTTTCTAGCACAGATACGCAGTATTTT. Residues: CASNLGLSSTDTQYF.

In its sample, this clonotype was seen many times. This rearrangement joins TRBV10-3 to TRBJ2-7; D gene uncertain. The CDR3 is made up of 12 amino acids. V lost 3 bases, J lost 1 base, and 4 bases lay in between. The germline V gene has CDR1 ENHRY and CDR2 SYGVKD. The CDR3 sequence is CAISDHSYEQYF. The CDR3 DNA sequence: TGTGCCATCAGTGACCATTCCTACGAGCAGTACTTC.

This chain joins TRBV20-1 and TRBJ2-7; 16 positions agree with TRBD2. The J call may be wrong; the DNA end is better matched by TRBJ2-5. CDR3 length equals 17 residues. Germline V CDR1 and CDR2: DFQATT, SNEGSKA (reference sequence). Written as DNA, the CDR3 is TGCAGTGCTAGAGGAGGGACTAGCGGGAGGGCCGGGGAGACCCAGTACTTC. It translates to CSARGGTSGRAGETQYF.

The rearrangement links TRBV6-1 to TRBJ2-1; D is unresolved. The CDR3 covers 17 residues. Germline CDR1 is MNHNS and CDR2 is SASEGT. V lost 0 bases and J 0 bases, leaving 12 bases between the germline ends. Written as DNA, the CDR3 is TGTGCCAGCAGTGAAGCAAAAAGAGGTAGCTCCTACAATGAGCAGTTCTTC. It codes for CASSEAKRGSSYNEQFF.

DNA for the CDR3: TGTGCCAGCAAAAGGGACCGATACAATGAGCAGTTCTTC. Encoded protein: CASKRDRYNEQFF. V and J are TRBV6-2 or TRBV6-3 and TRBJ2-1; TRBD1 or TRBD2 may be the D gene (5 bases each). Germline lookup yields CDR1 MNHEY and CDR2 SVGEGT. The CDR3 extends over 13 amino acids. V lost 7 bases, J lost 4 bases, and 11 bases lay in between.

The sample holds a few counts of this clonotype. The chain couples TRBV29-1 to TRBJ1-2; 8 positions match TRBD1. Trimming removed 5 bases from V and 6 bases from J; junction bases left unmatched: 5. The CDR3 runs to 12 residues. In germline, CDR1 is SQVTM, CDR2 ANQGSEA. The CDR3 reads CSVKTGVNGYTF. The CDR3 region has the DNA TGCAGCGTTAAGACAGGGGTGAATGGCTACACCTTC. Combining the CDR3 with reference TRBV29-1 and TRBJ1-2 gives the whole variable domain SAVISQKPSRDICQRGTSLTIQCQVDSQVTMMFWYRQQPGQSLTLIATANQGSEATYESGFVIDKFPISRPNLTFSTLTVSNMSPEDSSIYLCSVKTGVNGYTFGSGTRLTVV.

The V gene is TRBV10-3, the J gene TRBJ2-1; D call uncertain. The germline gives CDR1 ENHRY, CDR2 SYGVKD. Trimming pared 2 bases from V and 13 bases from J, leaving 12 bases between. The CDR3 extends over 12 amino acids. CDR3: CAISERSETQFF. The CDR3 bases are TGTGCCATCAGTGAGAGGTCGGAGACCCAGTTCTTC.

This chain connects TRBV12-3 or TRBV12-4 to TRBJ2-5, with D possibly matching TRBD1 (5 bases). TRBJ2-7 explains the end of the DNA better; the J call may be wrong. The CDR3 spans 16 residues. The CDR3, as DNA: TGTGCCAGCACCCAGGGTCCAGCGCGGATCTCCTACGAGCAGTACTTC. Protein: CASTQGPARISYEQYF.

The chain is built from TRBV20-1 and TRBJ2-2; D might be TRBD1 (5 bases). Germline assignment: CDR1 DFQATT and CDR2 SNEGSKA (reference sequence). V shed 1 base and J shed 2 bases, with 8 bases lying between them. The CDR3 runs to 14 residues. In DNA form, the CDR3 reads TGCAGTGCTAGAGGGGGCGGAAACACCGGGGAGCTGTTTTTT. It specifies CSARGGGNTGELFF.

Only one count was recorded for this clonotype. V and J are TRBV28 and TRBJ2-1; TRBD1 aligns across 7 bases. The better agreement between TRBJ2-7 and the DNA end casts doubt on the J call. Germline CDR1 MDHEN, CDR2 SYDVKM. The CDR3 is made up of 14 amino acids. CDR3 loop: CASSLPGTDNEQYF. CDR3 bases: TGTGCCAGCAGTTTACCCGGGACAGATAATGAGCAGTACTTC.

In its sample, this clonotype was seen a few times. This chain joins TRBV20-1 and TRBJ2-7; TRBD2 aligns across 9 bases. The length of the CDR3 is 13 residues. Germline CDR1 DFQATT, CDR2 SNEGSKA (reference sequence). The CDR3 DNA follows: TGCTCCTGCGAGCGGGGGGCCTCCTACGAGCAGTACTTC. The encoded protein is CSCERGASYEQYF.

There are a few counts of this clonotype. The chain recombines TRBV2 with TRBJ2-1; D is undetermined. V shed 4 bases and J shed 8 bases, with 12 bases lying between them. There are 13 residues in the CDR3. Germline lookup yields CDR1 SNHLY and CDR2 FYNNEI. CDR3 DNA sequence: TGTGCCAGCAGTGGCGACTTCCCGTATGAGCAGTTCTTC. Translated: CASSGDFPYEQFF.

The V call is TRBV7-2, the J call TRBJ2-3; D is perhaps TRBD1 or TRBD2 (5 bases each). CDR3 size: 12 residues. V dropped 3 bases and J dropped 7 bases, with 8 bases sitting between them. The germline V gene encodes CDR1 SGHTA and CDR2 FQGNSA. The CDR3 nucleotides read TGTGCCAGCAGCTTTGAGGGGTATACGCAGTATTTT. This sequence encodes CASSFEGYTQYF. Looking up the rest from reference TRBV7-2 and TRBJ2-3 gives the full variable domain: GAGVSQSPSNKVTEKGKDVELRCDPISGHTALYWYRQSLGQGLEFLIYFQGNSAPDKSGLPSDRFSAERTGGSVSTLTIQRTQQEDSAVYLCASSFEGYTQYFGPGTRLTVL.